Following are 30 T cell receptor beta chains from one sample sequenced in a study of T cells in women clearing cervical HPV infection. The repertoire was sequenced with immunoSEQ multiplex PCR; TCRdb's copy has only in-frame clones and lacks some. This sample's table has some 20,000 clones. The source material was blood buffy coat. These receptors all come from a woman between 18 and 70 years old with a cervical HPV16 infection that either progressed to CIN3+ or cleared (not recorded which).

With regard to this clone: The read is 3 residues too short to cover the CDR3 end, so that end is filled in from the germline J gene. The chain combines TRBV19 with TRBJ1-4, with a weak D call TRBD1 (5 bases). The CDR3 length is 15 residues. CDR1 and CDR2 (germline): LNHDA, SQIVND (reference sequence). The CDR3 protein is CASSGGRTYNSPLFF. CDR3 DNA (partial): TGTGCCAGTAGCGGGGGACGGACCTATAATTCACCA. Full variable domain (missing parts from reference TRBV19 and TRBJ1-4): DGGITQSPKYLFRKEGQNVTLSCEQNLNHDAMYWYRQDPGQGLRLIYYSQIVNDFQKGDIAEGYSVSREKKESFPLTVTSAQKNPTAFYLCASSGGRTYNSPLFFGSGTQLSVL.

Details on this clone: Read data end 3 residues before the CDR3 end; the end is taken from the germline J gene. J is TRBJ2-5 and V is TRBV20-1; 12 bases line up with TRBD1. Germline V CDR1 and CDR2: DFQATT, SNEGSKA (reference sequence). Unmatched junction bases numbered 8, after V lost 5 bases and J lost 4 bases. The CDR3 extends over 15 amino acids. The sequenced CDR3 bases are TGCAGTGCTGGGACAGGGGGCGGCGGTTTAGAGACC. Translated, it gives CSAGTGGGGLET. The CDR3 reads in full as CSAGTGGGGLETQYF.

As concerns this clone: The junction does not match germline at one end; this may be a read error. The CDR3 goes on 3 residues after the read ends, and that part is filled in from the germline J gene. The chain has TRBV4-2 and TRBJ2-7; TRBD1 matches 9 bases. The V gene's germline CDR1 is LGHNA and CDR2 YNFKEQ. The CDR3 covers 14 residues. The sequenced CDR3 bases are TGCGCCAGCAGCCAACGGACAGGGGTCCACGAG. Its protein is CASSQRTGVHE. The whole CDR3 sequence is CASSQRTGVHEQYF.

Comment on this clone: The CDR3 goes on 3 residues after the read ends, and that part is filled in from the germline J gene. The chain employs TRBV30 and TRBJ1-5; 7 bases fit TRBD1. Trimming took 4 bases from V and 2 from J; bases not matched to a gene: 2. In germline, CDR1 is GTSNPN, CDR2 SVGIG (reference sequence). The CDR3 contains 13 residues. The sequenced CDR3 bases are TGTGCCTGGAACGGACAGGGCAATCAGCCC. Protein product: CAWNGQGNQP. The full CDR3 protein is CAWNGQGNQPQHF.

As concerns this clone: With the read ending 3 residues before the CDR3 end, the germline J gene is used to fill in that end. The rearrangement links TRBV7-2 to TRBJ2-4; D uncertain. Germline V CDR1 and CDR2: SGHTA, FQGNSA. The CDR3 is 14 amino acids. CDR3 DNA, as far as it was read: TGTGCCAGCAGCTTAGATGACACCGTAGGGCCT. This sequence encodes CASSLDDTVGP. The complete CDR3 sequence is CASSLDDTVGPQYF.

About this clone itself: The read ends 3 residues early relative to the CDR3; the germline J gene fills the gap. J is TRBJ2-2 and V is TRBV5-1; the match to TRBD1 covers 8 bases. This CDR3 is built from 15 residues. Germline V gene sequence: CDR1 SGHRS, CDR2 YFSETQ. Incomplete CDR3 DNA: TGCGCCAGCAGCTTGGCCGGGACAGGAAATTCACCG. This gives the protein CASSLAGTGNSP. The entire CDR3 reads CASSLAGTGNSPLFF.

About this clone itself: The read comes to an end 3 residues before the CDR3 does, leaving the germline J gene to fill in the end. The V and J genes are TRBV30 and TRBJ1-6, with a tentative D call TRBD1 (5 bases). Germline CDR1 reads GTSNPN; CDR2 reads SVGIG (reference sequence). The CDR3 covers 15 residues. V lost 3 bases to trimming and J lost 2 bases, with 11 bases between them. CDR3 DNA (partial): TGTGCCTGGAGCCGGGACTTCCCCTATAATTCACCC. Amino acid sequence: CAWSRDFPYNSP. The CDR3 in its entirety is CAWSRDFPYNSPLHF.

In the case of this clone: The read falls 3 residues short of the CDR3 end, and the missing part is taken from the germline J gene. The genes are TRBV6-2 or TRBV6-3 and TRBJ2-3, with 13 bases matching TRBD2. With V trimmed by 2 bases and J by 1 base, 3 bases remained unmatched. CDR1 is MNHEY and CDR2 is SVGEGT in the germline V gene. This CDR3 comprises 17 residues. The part of the CDR3 DNA that was read is TGTGCCAGCAGTTACGGGACTAGCGGGGTTCGCACAGATACG. Amino acids: CASSYGTSGVRTDT. The full CDR3 protein is CASSYGTSGVRTDTQYF.

Of note for this clone: Read coverage stops 3 residues before the CDR3 terminus; the germline J gene supplies the remainder. This chain connects TRBV18 to TRBJ2-4, with 8 nucleotides matching TRBD1. Looked up from germline, CDR1 is KGHSH and CDR2 is LQKENI. This CDR3 has 12 residues. CDR3 DNA, as far as it was read: TGTGCCAGCTCTATGACAGGGGATGGT. Amino acid sequence: CASSMTGDG. The complete CDR3 sequence is CASSMTGDGQYF.

With regard to this clone: The read ends 3 residues before the CDR3 terminus; that terminus is restored from the germline J gene. The chain recombines TRBV30 with TRBJ2-4; 7 bases fit TRBD1. The CDR3 runs to 15 residues. Looked up from germline, CDR1 is GTSNPN and CDR2 is SVGIG (reference sequence). This CDR3 reads CAWSVPTGEGYGQYF. The part of the CDR3 DNA that was read is TGTGCCTGGAGTGTTCCCACAGGGGAAGGGTATGGT.

Points on this clone: The DNA ends 3 residues before the CDR3 does, and the rest of the CDR3 is filled in from the germline J gene. V and J are TRBV5-1 and TRBJ1-6; TRBD1 aligns across 7 bases. The CDR3 sequence is 14 residues long. V was clipped by 0 bases and J by 7 bases; unmatched bases: 1. CDR1 is SGHRS, CDR2 YFSETQ, per germline. The CDR3 region is CASSLGQGNSPLHF. Incomplete CDR3 DNA: TGCGCCAGCAGCTTGGGACAGGGAAATTCACCC.

On this clone itself: Read data end 3 residues before the CDR3 end; the end is taken from the germline J gene. The chain couples TRBV30 to TRBJ2-2, with 9 bases lining up with TRBD1. The CDR3 sequence is 14 residues long. Germline CDR1 GTSNPN, CDR2 SVGIG (reference sequence). CDR3 DNA (partial): TGTGCCTGGAGTCCAGGGACAGGGAATTCACCG. It translates to CAWSPGTGNSP. The whole CDR3 protein reads CAWSPGTGNSPLFF.

With regard to this clone: The read comes to an end 3 residues before the CDR3 does, leaving the germline J gene to fill in the end. The same CDR3 is also encoded by other DNA sequences in this sample. This chain joins TRBV20-1 and TRBJ1-2, with TRBD1 identical over 9 bases. Germline-derived CDR1 and CDR2 are DFQATT and SNEGSKA (reference sequence). The CDR3 contains 12 residues. V shed 5 bases, J shed 7 bases, and the junction held 5 bases outside the gene matches. The covered CDR3 bases are TGCAGTGCTTACGGGACAGGGTTTGGC. Protein: CSAYGTGFG. The CDR3 as a whole reads CSAYGTGFGYTF.

On this clone: The read ends 3 residues shy of where the CDR3 ends; the end is completed using the germline J gene. The chain links TRBV7-9 to TRBJ1-5; D may be TRBD1 (6 bases). V was trimmed by 5 bases and J by 3 bases, leaving 14 bases between them. The CDR3 has 15 amino acids. The germline V gene has CDR1 SEHNR and CDR2 FQNEAQ (reference sequence). The CDR3 spells CASSPSGGVNQPQHF. The CDR3 DNA, read in part, is TGTGCCAGCAGCCCGAGCGGGGGCGTCAATCAGCCC.

Concerning this clone itself: The DNA is left out, because the CDR3 cannot be placed on it with certainty; the CDR3 is given as TCRdb lists it. This rearrangement joins TRBV6-2 or TRBV6-3 to TRBJ2-3; the table's D gene call, TRBD2, was not cross checked with the DNA. In germline, CDR1 is MNHEY, CDR2 SVGEGT. The CDR3 adds up to 17 amino acids, both ends counted. CDR3 protein: CASSSSTSGPSTDTQYF.

Concerning this clone itself: Coverage ceases 3 residues before the CDR3 finishes, and the germline J gene fills in the end. The chain employs TRBV7-3 and TRBJ2-6; a possible D gene is TRBD1 (6 bases). The germline V gene has CDR1 SGHTA and CDR2 FQGTGA. Between the trimmed V and J ends, which lost 5 bases and 0 bases, there was a span of 14 bases. CDR3 length equals 17 residues. The CDR3 sequence is CASSLQGWNSGANVLTF. The DNA read from the CDR3 is TGTGCCAGCAGCCTACAGGGCTGGAACTCTGGGGCCAACGTC.

Regarding this clone: The CDR3 extends 3 residues past the end of the read, so its final part is completed from the germline J gene. J is TRBJ2-2 and V is TRBV7-3; possible D gene TRBD1, 6 bases. The germline V gene encodes CDR1 SGHTA and CDR2 FQGTGA. The V and J ends lost 3 bases and 7 bases respectively, with 12 bases between them. This CDR3 comprises 14 residues. CDR3 residues: CASSFGQYGGELFF. Partial CDR3 DNA: TGTGCCAGCAGCTTTGGACAGTACGGCGGGGAG.

A remark on this clone: The read stops 3 residues short of the end of the CDR3; the missing end is completed from the germline J gene. This chain connects TRBV2 to TRBJ2-2; D gene ambiguous. CDR1 and CDR2 (germline): SNHLY, FYNNEI. The CDR3 is 14 amino acids. V was clipped by 3 bases and J by 3 bases, with 8 bases between them. Incomplete CDR3 DNA: TGTGCCAGCAGTGACGACACTTACACCGGGGAG. Encoded protein: CASSDDTYTGE. The entire CDR3 is CASSDDTYTGELFF.

About this clone itself: The read gets to within 3 residues of the CDR3 end, and the germline J gene fills in the rest. This chain joins TRBV5-6 and TRBJ1-1, with 7 bases lining up with TRBD1. Germline values: CDR1 SGHDT, CDR2 YYEEEE. There are 12 residues in the CDR3. V lost 3 bases to trimming and J lost 7 bases; unmatched junction nucleotides: 3. CDR3 bases read: TGTGCCAGCAGCTCCCGGGACAGTGAA. Its translation is CASSSRDSE. The complete CDR3 protein is CASSSRDSEAFF.

With regard to this clone: The read finishes 3 residues shy of the CDR3 end, and the germline J gene is used to complete it. This sequence joins TRBV20-1 and TRBJ1-1, with unresolved D. The germline V gene encodes CDR1 DFQATT and CDR2 SNEGSKA (reference sequence). V lost 6 bases and J 6 bases, leaving 20 bases between the germline ends. The CDR3 covers 14 residues. The CDR3 here is CSAHAVLSGSEAFF. The sequenced CDR3 bases are TGCAGTGCCCACGCGGTTTTAAGTGGCTCTGAA.

Turning to this clone: Read coverage stops 3 residues before the CDR3 terminus; the germline J gene supplies the remainder. The chain carries TRBV11-2 and TRBJ2-3; D is possibly TRBD1 (6 bases). This CDR3 has 15 residues. Per the germline V gene, CDR1 is SGHAT and CDR2 is FQNNGV. Incomplete CDR3 DNA: TGTGCCAGCAGCTTGGGGACACAAAGCAATCAGCCG. It yields the protein CASSLGTQSNQP. The entire CDR3 is CASSLGTQSNQPQYF. Variable domain in full (rest from reference TRBV11-2 and TRBJ2-3): EAGVAQSPRYKIIEKRQSVAFWCNPISGHATLYWYQQILGQGPKLLIQFQNNGVVDDSQLPKDRFSAERLKGVDSTLKIQPAKLEDSAVYLCASSLGTQSNQPQYFGPGTRLTVL.

About this clone: The read ends 3 residues early relative to the CDR3; the germline J gene fills the gap. This chain joins TRBV7-2 and TRBJ2-3; D gene ambiguous. The CDR3 runs 14 residues. Germline assignment: CDR1 SGHTA and CDR2 FQGNSA. CDR3 sequence reads: CASSPGLSQETQYF. CDR3 bases read: TGTGCCAGCAGCCCCGGTCTGAGCCAAGAGACG.

Comment on this clone: The CDR3 goes on 3 residues after the read ends, and that part is filled in from the germline J gene. The V and J genes are TRBV7-7 and TRBJ2-3; D not certain. This CDR3 is built from 13 residues. Germline assignment: CDR1 SSHAT and CDR2 FNYEAQ (reference sequence). CDR3 amino acids: CASSIRVQETQYF. The sequenced part of the CDR3 DNA is TGTGCCAGCAGCATCCGGGTTCAAGAGACG. The variable domain in full, completed from reference TRBV7-7 and TRBJ2-3, reads GAGVSQSPRYKVTKRGQDVTLRCDPISSHATLYWYQQALGQGPEFLTYFNYEAQPDKSGLPSDRFSAERPEGSISTLTIQRTEQRDSAMYRCASSIRVQETQYFGPGTRLTVL.

About this clone itself: The CDR3 goes on 3 residues after the read ends, and that part is filled in from the germline J gene. The chain uses TRBV20-1 and TRBJ2-5; 7 bases are a match to TRBD2. V was clipped by 3 bases and J by 6 bases; unmatched bases: 10. CDR3 length equals 14 residues. The germline gives CDR1 DFQATT, CDR2 SNEGSKA (reference sequence). The sequenced CDR3 bases are TGCAGTGCTAGCCCCAGCGGGGTGTTGAAGACC. The encoded protein is CSASPSGVLKT. Given in full, the CDR3 is CSASPSGVLKTQYF.

As to this clone: The CDR3 end falls 3 residues outside the read, so it is completed with the germline J gene. This chain connects TRBV12-3 or TRBV12-4 to TRBJ2-7; TRBD1 might be the D (5 bases). Between the trimmed V and J ends, which lost 7 bases and 1 base, there was a span of 14 bases. There are 14 residues in the CDR3. The CDR3 bases that were read are TGTGCCAGCATTCTGACAGACAGATCCTACGAG. It codes for CASILTDRSYE. From start to end, the CDR3 is CASILTDRSYEQYF.

About this clone itself: The read is 3 residues too short to cover the CDR3 end, so that end is filled in from the germline J gene. The rearrangement uses TRBV7-2 and TRBJ2-3; D gene ambiguous. The CDR3 spans 14 residues. The ends were cut back, 8 bases at V and 0 bases at J, with 12 bases in the middle. Germline V gives CDR1 SGHTA, CDR2 FQGNSA. The covered CDR3 bases are TGTGCCAGCGGTCCTACGGTTAGCACAGATACG. This gives the protein CASGPTVSTDT. The whole CDR3 sequence is CASGPTVSTDTQYF. Drawing the rest from reference TRBV7-2 and TRBJ2-3, the complete variable domain is GAGVSQSPSNKVTEKGKDVELRCDPISGHTALYWYRQSLGQGLEFLIYFQGNSAPDKSGLPSDRFSAERTGGSVSTLTIQRTQQEDSAVYLCASGPTVSTDTQYFGPGTRLTVL.

Details on this clone: Read data end 3 residues before the CDR3 end; the end is taken from the germline J gene. V gene TRBV5-1 combines with J gene TRBJ2-3; a possible D gene is TRBD2 (7 bases). The CDR3 runs to 14 residues. Germline CDR1 is SGHRS and CDR2 is YFSETQ. The CDR3 region is CASSSSGGRETQYF. CDR3 DNA, as far as it was read: TGCGCCAGCAGCTCCTCCGGGGGGCGGGAGACG. Drawing the rest from reference TRBV5-1 and TRBJ2-3, the complete variable domain is KAGVTQTPRYLIKTRGQQVTLSCSPISGHRSVSWYQQTPGQGLQFLFEYFSETQRNKGNFPGRFSGRQFSNSRSEMNVSTLELGDSALYLCASSSSGGRETQYFGPGTRLTVL.

About this clone itself: Sequencing ends 3 residues short of the CDR3 end; the germline J gene provides the rest. The chain carries TRBV29-1 and TRBJ2-2; 7 nucleotides align to TRBD2. CDR1 SQVTM and CDR2 ANQGSEA come from the germline V gene. This CDR3 has 13 amino acids. The CDR3 protein is CSVRRGTNEKLFF. The CDR3 bases that were read are TGCAGCGTCCGCCGGGGGACTAATGAAAAG.

Remarks on this clone: The read stops 3 residues short of the end of the CDR3; the missing end is completed from the germline J gene. V gene TRBV2 combines with J gene TRBJ1-3; D unresolved. The ends were cut back, 4 bases at V and 0 bases at J, with 10 bases in the middle. CDR1 and CDR2 from the germline V gene are SNHLY and FYNNEI. This CDR3 spans 15 amino acids. CDR3 DNA (partial): TGTGCCAGCAGTGTGACGGGTCTCTCTGGAAACACC. Its translation is CASSVTGLSGNT. The CDR3, in full, reads CASSVTGLSGNTIYF.

Points on this clone: The read halts 3 residues ahead of the CDR3 end, with the missing end drawn from the germline J gene. This sequence joins TRBV7-3 and TRBJ2-5, with 9 bases lining up with TRBD1. The V segment lost 1 base and the J segment 5 bases; nucleotides outside the gene matches: 5. The germline V gene encodes CDR1 SGHTA and CDR2 FQGTGA. The CDR3 runs 15 residues. The CDR3 here is CASSLKGTGFETQYF. The DNA read from the CDR3 is TGTGCCAGCAGCTTAAAGGGGACAGGGTTTGAGACC.